Presented here are 16 T cell receptor beta chains from one specimen sequenced in a study of blood T cell repertoires in COVID-19. The repertoire was sequenced with immunoSEQ multiplex PCR; TCRdb's copy has only in-frame clones and lacks some. There are roughly 34,000 clones in the sample; about 89% occur only once, and over 9.5% lies in the top ten. Sequencing used peripheral blood. Receptors originate from an elderly man with active COVID-19.

The V gene is TRBV7-8, the J gene TRBJ1-2; 12 bases line up with TRBD1. CDR1 SGHVS and CDR2 FQNEAQ come from the germline V gene. The CDR3 spans 18 residues. Trimming took 0 bases from V and 7 from J; bases not matched to a gene: 12. The chain's CDR3 is CASSLALWSGTGGTGYTF. CDR3 sequence (DNA): TGTGCCAGCAGCTTAGCATTATGGTCCGGGACAGGGGGCACTGGCTACACCTTC. The full variable domain, its missing parts supplied by reference TRBV7-8 and TRBJ1-2, is GAGVSQSPRYKVAKRGQDVALRCDPISGHVSLFWYQQALGQGPEFLTYFQNEAQLDKSGLPSDRFFAERPEGSVSTLKIQRTQQEDSAVYLCASSLALWSGTGGTGYTFGSGTRLTVV.

The chain couples TRBV6-6 to TRBJ2-2; D is possibly TRBD2 (6 bases). V was shortened by 6 bases and J by 4 bases, with 15 bases between the two germline ends. This CDR3 has 15 residues. CDR1 and CDR2 from the germline V gene are MNHNY and SVGAGI (reference sequence). The CDR3 here is CASRQTSLSTGELFF. The DNA for the CDR3 is TGTGCCAGCAGGCAGACTAGTCTGAGCACCGGGGAGCTGTTTTTT.

This chain joins TRBV5-1 and TRBJ1-1; tentative D call: TRBD1 (6 bases). The CDR3 consists of 14 residues. V lost 5 bases to trimming and J lost 5 bases, with 16 bases between them. The germline V gene encodes CDR1 SGHRS and CDR2 YFSETQ. This CDR3 reads CASRAGTYGTEAFF. Here the CDR3 DNA reads TGCGCCAGCAGAGCAGGGACATACGGGACTGAAGCTTTCTTT. The full variable domain, with the rest looked up from reference TRBV5-1 and TRBJ1-1, is KAGVTQTPRYLIKTRGQQVTLSCSPISGHRSVSWYQQTPGQGLQFLFEYFSETQRNKGNFPGRFSGRQFSNSRSEMNVSTLELGDSALYLCASRAGTYGTEAFFGQGTRLTVV.

V is TRBV5-1 and J is TRBJ1-2, with 8 nucleotides matching TRBD1. The CDR3 extends over 18 amino acids. Germline V gene lookup returns CDR1 SGHRS and CDR2 YFSETQ. The V gene end was trimmed by 2 bases and the J gene end by 2 bases; junction bases not matched to a gene: 14. The CDR3 DNA sequence: TGCGCCAGCAGCTTAGTTCGACGTGGGGGACAGGACAACTATGGCTACACCTTC. Translated: CASSLVRRGGQDNYGYTF.

The chain carries TRBV7-9 and TRBJ2-1, with D possibly being TRBD2 (6 bases). CDR3 length equals 16 residues. The V end was cut by 2 bases, the J end by 4 bases, with 15 bases between. The germline V gene has CDR1 SEHNR and CDR2 FQNEAQ (reference sequence). CDR3 in DNA: TGTGCCAGCAGCTTATGGGCAGCGGAGGGGTACAATGAGCAGTTCTTC. Its protein product is CASSLWAAEGYNEQFF.

This rearrangement joins TRBV3-1 (or the pseudogene TRBV3-2) to TRBJ2-1, with 8 bases identical to TRBD2. With V trimmed by 3 bases and J by 5 bases, 12 bases remained unmatched. Germline lookup yields CDR1 LGHDT and CDR2 YNNKEL (reference sequence). The CDR3 is 17 amino acids. In nucleotides, the CDR3 is TGTGCCAGCAGCCAGGACGAGAGCGGGAGCGGAAACAATGAGCAGTTCTTC. This codes for CASSQDESGSGNNEQFF.

The chain joins TRBV4-3 to TRBJ1-1; weak D call: TRBD1 (6 bases). CDR3 size: 14 residues. Trimming pared 3 bases from V and 2 bases from J, leaving 10 bases between. Germline V gene sequence: CDR1 LGHNA, CDR2 YSLEER. The CDR3 reads CASSHLQGNTEAFF. The CDR3 bases are TGCGCCAGCAGCCACTTACAGGGAAACACTGAAGCTTTCTTT.

This chain joins TRBV6-5 and TRBJ2-1, with D perhaps TRBD2 (6 bases). The CDR3 sequence is 15 residues long. The V gene lost 8 bases and the J gene lost 1 base, with 15 bases spanning the gap. Germline-derived CDR1 and CDR2 are MNHEY and SVGAGI. The CDR3 loop is CASGKAAGSYNEQFF. CDR3 bases: TGTGCCAGCGGCAAGGCGGCGGGATCCTACAATGAGCAGTTCTTC.

The V and J genes are TRBV11-2 and TRBJ2-1; 12 nucleotides align to TRBD1. CDR3 length: 15 residues. V shed 5 bases and J 8 bases; nucleotides not matched to a gene: 7. Germline V lookup: CDR1 SGHAT, CDR2 FQNNGV. The CDR3 DNA reads as TGTGCCAGCAGCACAGGGACAGGGGGCCGGGATGAGCAGTTCTTC. Translated: CASSTGTGGRDEQFF.

This clone showed up just a few times. V and J are TRBV9 and TRBJ2-4, with D unclear. CDR1 SGDLS and CDR2 YYNGEE come from the germline V gene. Trimming left V 4 bases short and J 4 bases short, with 15 bases between. The CDR3 spans 15 residues. This chain's CDR3 is CASSPQPDLKNIQYF. CDR3 coding DNA: TGTGCCAGCAGCCCACAACCCGATCTGAAAAACATTCAGTACTTC.

V usage is TRBV3-1 (or the pseudogene TRBV3-2) and J usage is TRBJ1-2; D not certain. V was trimmed by 2 bases and J by 4 bases, leaving 11 bases between them. The length of the CDR3 is 14 residues. Looked up from germline, CDR1 is LGHDT and CDR2 is YNNKEL (reference sequence). The CDR3 sequence is CASSQKGASYGYTF. DNA for the CDR3: TGTGCCAGCAGCCAAAAGGGAGCGTCCTATGGCTACACCTTC.

V gene TRBV28 combines with J gene TRBJ2-3; D is uncertain. This CDR3 has 11 amino acids. Germline V gene lookup returns CDR1 MDHEN and CDR2 SYDVKM. Trimming pared 10 bases from V and 5 bases from J, leaving 10 bases between. The CDR3 nucleotides read TGTGCCACCCGGAGAGTAGATACGCAGTATTTT. Amino acid sequence: CATRRVDTQYF.

The V and J genes are TRBV2 and TRBJ1-5; 10 nucleotides align to TRBD1. Germline V gene data show CDR1 as SNHLY and CDR2 as FYNNEI. The CDR3 has 14 residues. V was clipped by 5 bases and J by 7 bases; unmatched bases: 5. The CDR3 DNA is TGTGCCAGCAGTCGCGACAGGGGGCGGCAGCCCCAGCATTTT. Protein sequence: CASSRDRGRQPQHF.

This sequence joins TRBV6-2 or TRBV6-3 and TRBJ2-3, with TRBD1 matching 9 bases. The CDR3 runs 16 residues. Germline V gives CDR1 MNHEY, CDR2 SVGEGT. The ends lost 5 bases at V and 1 base at J; junction bases unmatched: 7. CDR3 loop: CASSITGGLGTDTQYF. CDR3 nucleotide sequence: TGTGCCAGCAGTATTACAGGGGGCTTGGGCACAGATACGCAGTATTTT.

Regarding this clone: A junction end diverges from the germline sequence, so it may reflect a read error. The rearrangement joins TRBV6-5 to TRBJ2-1; TRBD1 matches 7 bases. Germline V gene data show CDR1 as MNHEY and CDR2 as SVGAGI. This CDR3 is built from 16 residues. CDR3 sequence: CASSYYETGPYNEQFF. CDR3 in DNA: TGTGCCAGCAGCTACTACGAGACAGGGCCTTACAATGAGCAGTTCTTC.

This chain connects TRBV2 to TRBJ2-3; 14 bases are shared with TRBD2. Germline CDR1 SNHLY, CDR2 FYNNEI. V shed 2 bases, J shed 3 bases, and the junction held 7 bases outside the gene matches. The CDR3 consists of 18 residues. CDR3 protein: CASSESGLAGVSTDTQYF. CDR3 DNA: TGTGCCAGCAGTGAATCGGGACTAGCGGGAGTTTCGACAGATACGCAGTATTTT.